One and the same sample provided the 18 T cell receptor beta chains below, sequenced in a study of cytomegalovirus exposure and HLA in healthy donors. Primers: 60 Vbeta forward and 13 Jbeta reverse. This table comes from immunoSEQ multiplex PCR, and its TCRdb copy is limited to in-frame clones, with some not included. This table has about 93,000 clones, about four fifths appearing once. Input material: PBMCs. The receptors stem from a young man in good health and CMV-seronegative.

The chain couples TRBV5-1 to TRBJ2-5, with 8 nucleotides matching TRBD2. The CDR3 contains 15 residues. The junction had 9 bases not matched to a gene; V was cut back by 4 bases and J by 4 bases. Germline V gene lookup returns CDR1 SGHRS and CDR2 YFSETQ. This CDR3 reads CASSLGLGNPETQYF. The CDR3 DNA reads TGCGCCAGCAGCCTGGGACTAGGGAACCCAGAGACCCAGTACTTC.

The chain joins TRBV7-6 to TRBJ2-2; no clear D gene. V lost 5 bases and J 7 bases, leaving 14 bases between the germline ends. Germline CDR1 and CDR2: SGHVS and FNYEAQ. The CDR3 extends over 14 amino acids. The CDR3 here is CASSPRSFVGELFF. In DNA, the CDR3 is TGTGCCAGCAGCCCCCGTTCTTTCGTCGGGGAGCTGTTTTTT.

This chain uses TRBV7-2 with TRBJ2-3; the D gene is possibly TRBD2 (6 bases). V lost 1 base and J lost 0, with 11 bases in between. The CDR3 is 16 amino acids. The germline V gene has CDR1 SGHTA and CDR2 FQGNSA. CDR3 nucleotide sequence: TGTGCCAGCAGCTTAGGGGTGGGGACTAGCACAGATACGCAGTATTTT. Translated: CASSLGVGTSTDTQYF.

This clone was detected only a few times. V usage is TRBV4-1 and J usage is TRBJ1-4, with 9 bases matching TRBD1. Germline lookup yields CDR1 MGHRA and CDR2 YSYEKL. With 1 base clipped from V and 5 bases from J, the junction kept 5 bases outside the gene matches. The CDR3 sequence is 16 residues long. The CDR3 bases are TGCGCCAGCAGCCAAGGCTCCGGGACAGGGAATGAAAAACTGTTTTTT. This sequence encodes CASSQGSGTGNEKLFF.

J is TRBJ2-7 and V is TRBV4-2, with TRBD1 matching over 7 bases. J gave up 5 bases and V 1 base, and 14 bases lay outside the gene matches. The CDR3 extends over 17 amino acids. Germline lookup yields CDR1 LGHNA and CDR2 YNFKEQ. The CDR3 DNA is TGTGCCAGCAGCCAAGTTTCCCTCCGAGGGGGCGAGGACGAGCAGTACTTC. Protein: CASSQVSLRGGEDEQYF.

The rearrangement joins TRBV19 to TRBJ1-4; the D gene is possibly TRBD1 (6 bases). From germline, CDR1 is LNHDA and CDR2 SQIVND (reference sequence). The CDR3 sequence is 15 residues long. Trimming stripped 9 bases from V and 8 bases from J, with 22 bases between. The CDR3 spells CASKEGGALREKLFF. The CDR3 DNA follows: TGTGCCAGCAAAGAAGGGGGGGCGCTCAGGGAAAAACTGTTTTTT.

V usage is TRBV15 and J usage is TRBJ2-6; the D is unclear. The CDR3 runs to 15 residues. Looked up from germline, CDR1 is LNHNV and CDR2 is YYDKDF (reference sequence). Trimming shortened V by 5 bases and J by 4 bases, and 12 bases separated the two germline ends. CDR3 nucleotide sequence: TGTGCCACCAGCGGAGCAGGAAGCGGGGCCAACGTCCTGACTTTC. This codes for CATSGAGSGANVLTF.

The rearrangement links TRBV5-4 to TRBJ1-3, with TRBD1 as a possible D gene (5 bases). Germline assignment: CDR1 SGHNT and CDR2 YYREEE (reference sequence). V lost 0 bases, J lost 2 bases, and 15 bases lay in between. The CDR3 is made up of 17 amino acids. The CDR3 DNA reads as TGTGCCAGCAGCTTGGGTCCCGCCAGGGCGCCTGGAAACACCATATATTTT. Translating it yields CASSLGPARAPGNTIYF.

The rearrangement joins TRBV6-1 to TRBJ2-4; 7 bases align to TRBD1. The ends lost 4 bases at V and 5 bases at J; junction bases unmatched: 2. CDR1 and CDR2 from the germline V gene are MNHNS and SASEGT. This CDR3 contains 13 residues. CDR3 region: CASSVGTENIQYF. The CDR3 DNA sequence: TGTGCCAGCAGTGTCGGGACAGAAAACATTCAGTACTTC.

The chain is built from TRBV30 and TRBJ2-7; tentatively, D is TRBD1 (6 bases). CDR1 and CDR2 (germline): GTSNPN, SVGIG (reference sequence). Deletions cut 0 bases from V and 7 bases from J, with 28 bases between. There are 18 residues in the CDR3. The CDR3 spells CAWSVFLQGRVPSREQYF. CDR3 in DNA: TGTGCCTGGAGTGTATTTCTACAGGGTAGAGTTCCCTCGAGGGAGCAGTACTTC.

The chain uses TRBV2 and TRBJ2-7; 8 bases are a match to TRBD1. The V segment lost 7 bases and the J segment 4 bases; nucleotides outside the gene matches: 9. CDR3 length: 14 residues. Germline V gene data show CDR1 as SNHLY and CDR2 as FYNNEI. CDR3 amino acids: CASKTGQGAYEQYF. The CDR3 DNA reads TGTGCCAGCAAAACCGGGCAGGGGGCTTACGAGCAGTACTTC.

This clone is a singleton in its sample. The V call is TRBV5-1, the J call TRBJ1-5; TRBD1 might be the D (6 bases). Germline values: CDR1 SGHRS, CDR2 YFSETQ. This CDR3 region has 16 residues. The V gene lost 4 bases and the J gene lost 11 bases, with 25 bases spanning the gap. The CDR3 loop reads CASSQEMDSGESAQHF. In DNA form, the CDR3 reads TGCGCCAGCAGCCAGGAAATGGACAGCGGGGAATCGGCCCAGCATTTT.

The chain combines TRBV6-5 with TRBJ2-7; 9 bases map to TRBD1. V was clipped by 6 bases and J by 0 bases; unmatched bases: 3. Germline V gives CDR1 MNHEY, CDR2 SVGAGI. The CDR3 spans 14 residues. The CDR3 protein is CASSRDRVSYEQYF. For the CDR3, the DNA is TGTGCCAGCAGCCGGGACAGGGTCTCCTACGAGCAGTACTTC.

DNA for the CDR3: TGTGCCACCAGCAGACCCTCAGGGGTTTCAGGAAACACCATATATTTT. This gives the protein CATSRPSGVSGNTIYF. The genes are TRBV15 and TRBJ1-3, with D tentatively TRBD1 (6 bases). The CDR3 loop spans 16 amino acids. The V end was cut by 2 bases, the J end by 4 bases, with 15 bases between. The germline V gene has CDR1 LNHNV and CDR2 YYDKDF (reference sequence).

The chain employs TRBV6-5 and TRBJ2-3, with 7 bases matching TRBD1. This CDR3 contains 13 residues. V lost 5 bases and J lost 14; bases outside the gene matches: 13. Germline V CDR1 and CDR2: MNHEY, SVGAGI. CDR3 DNA sequence: TGTGCCAGCAGTACCCAACAGGGGACCCTAGGGTATTTT. Encoded protein: CASSTQQGTLGYF.

The sample holds a few counts of this clone. The chain combines TRBV14 with TRBJ1-4; a possible D gene is TRBD1 (5 bases). CDR1 is SGHDN and CDR2 is FVKESK in the germline V gene. The CDR3 is made up of 15 amino acids. V lost 0 bases and J 11 bases, leaving 16 bases between the germline ends. Written as DNA, the CDR3 is TGTGCCAGCAGCCAAGATCCCGCAGGGATGGCGAAACTGTTTTTT. It codes for CASSQDPAGMAKLFF.

V is TRBV7-9 and J is TRBJ1-2; TRBD1 is a possible D gene (5 bases). Germline CDR1 is SEHNR and CDR2 is FQNEAQ (reference sequence). Trimming shortened V by 5 bases and J by 3 bases, and 19 bases separated the two germline ends. This CDR3 is built from 16 residues. DNA of the CDR3: TGTGCCAGCAGCGCCCCAATGAGGGACTATCACTATGGCTACACCTTC. Its translation is CASSAPMRDYHYGYTF.

The CDR3 here is CASSSWEESPLHF. CDR3 coding DNA: TGTGCCAGCTCCTCTTGGGAGGAATCACCCCTCCACTTT. V gene TRBV18 combines with J gene TRBJ1-6; D is uncertain. CDR3 length: 13 residues. Trimming cost V 6 bases and J 10 bases, with 13 bases left between them. CDR1 is KGHSH and CDR2 is LQKENI in the germline V gene.